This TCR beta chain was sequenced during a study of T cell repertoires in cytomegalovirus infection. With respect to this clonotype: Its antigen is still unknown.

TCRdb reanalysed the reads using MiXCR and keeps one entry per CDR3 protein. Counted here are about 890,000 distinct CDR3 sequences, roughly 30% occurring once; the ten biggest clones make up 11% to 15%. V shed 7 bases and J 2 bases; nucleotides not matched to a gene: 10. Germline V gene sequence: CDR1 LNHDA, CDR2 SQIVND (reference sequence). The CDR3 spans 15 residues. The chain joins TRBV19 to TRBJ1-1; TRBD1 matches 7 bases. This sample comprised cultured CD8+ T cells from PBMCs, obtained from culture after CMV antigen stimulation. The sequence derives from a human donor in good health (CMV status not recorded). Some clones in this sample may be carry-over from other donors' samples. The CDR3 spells CASTPDRNLNTEAFF. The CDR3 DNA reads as TGTGCCAGTACCCCGGACAGGAATCTAAACACTGAAGCTTTCTTT.